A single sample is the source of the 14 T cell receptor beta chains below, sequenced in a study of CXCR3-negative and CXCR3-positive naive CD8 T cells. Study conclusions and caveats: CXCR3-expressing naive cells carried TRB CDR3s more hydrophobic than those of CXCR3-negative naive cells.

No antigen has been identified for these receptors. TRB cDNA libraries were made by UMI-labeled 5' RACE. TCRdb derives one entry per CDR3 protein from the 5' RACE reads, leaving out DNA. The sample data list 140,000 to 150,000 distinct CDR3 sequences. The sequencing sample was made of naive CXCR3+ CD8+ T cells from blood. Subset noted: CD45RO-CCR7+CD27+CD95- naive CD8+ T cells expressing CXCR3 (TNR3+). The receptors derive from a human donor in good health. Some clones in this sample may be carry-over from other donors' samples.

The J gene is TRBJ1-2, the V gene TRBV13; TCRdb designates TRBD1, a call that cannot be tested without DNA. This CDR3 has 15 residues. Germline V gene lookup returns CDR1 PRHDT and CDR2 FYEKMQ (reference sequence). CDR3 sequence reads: CASRQTGGGNYGYTF.

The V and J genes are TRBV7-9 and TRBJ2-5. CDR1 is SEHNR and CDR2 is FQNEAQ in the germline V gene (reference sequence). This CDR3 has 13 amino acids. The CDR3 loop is CASSLRDQETQYF. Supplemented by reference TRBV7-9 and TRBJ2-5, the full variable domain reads DTGVSQNPRHKITKRGQNVTFRCDPISEHNRLYWYRQTLGQGPEFLTYFQNEAQLEKSRLLSDRFSAERPKGSFSTLEIQRTEQGDSAMYLCASSLRDQETQYFGPGTRLLVL.

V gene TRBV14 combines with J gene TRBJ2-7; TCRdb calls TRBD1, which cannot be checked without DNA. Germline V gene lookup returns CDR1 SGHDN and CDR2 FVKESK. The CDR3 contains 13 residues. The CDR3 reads CASSQGQGSEQYF.

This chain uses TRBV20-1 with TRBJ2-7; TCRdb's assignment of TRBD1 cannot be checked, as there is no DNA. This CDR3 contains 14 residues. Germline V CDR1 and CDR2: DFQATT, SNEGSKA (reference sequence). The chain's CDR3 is CSARDPGELYEQYF.

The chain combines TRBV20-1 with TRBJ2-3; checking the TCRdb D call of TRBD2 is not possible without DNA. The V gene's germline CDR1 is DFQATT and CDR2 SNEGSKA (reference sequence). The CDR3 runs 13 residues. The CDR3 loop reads CSASGGAVDTQYF.

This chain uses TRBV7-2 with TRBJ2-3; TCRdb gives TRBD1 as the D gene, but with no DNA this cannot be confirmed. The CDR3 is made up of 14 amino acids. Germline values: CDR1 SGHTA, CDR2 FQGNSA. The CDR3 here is CASSPGSRGDTQYF.

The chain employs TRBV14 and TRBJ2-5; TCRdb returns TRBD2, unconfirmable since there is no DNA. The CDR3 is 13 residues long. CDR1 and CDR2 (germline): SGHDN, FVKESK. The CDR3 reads CASSLYGRETQYF.

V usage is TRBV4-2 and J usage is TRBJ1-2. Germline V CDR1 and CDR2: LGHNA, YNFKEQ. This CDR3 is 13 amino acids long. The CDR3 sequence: CASSQPHGYGYTF.

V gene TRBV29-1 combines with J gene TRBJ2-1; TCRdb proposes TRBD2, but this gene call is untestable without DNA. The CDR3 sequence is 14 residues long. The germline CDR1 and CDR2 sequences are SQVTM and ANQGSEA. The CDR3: CSVEGALEGNEQFF.

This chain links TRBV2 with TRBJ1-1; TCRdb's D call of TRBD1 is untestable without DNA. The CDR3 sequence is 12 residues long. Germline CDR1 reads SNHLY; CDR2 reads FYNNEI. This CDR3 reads CASSATGDEAFF. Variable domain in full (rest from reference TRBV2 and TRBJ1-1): EPEVTQTPSHQVTQMGQEVILRCVPISNHLYFYWYRQILGQKVEFLVSFYNNEISEKSEIFDDQFSVERPDGSNFTLKIRSTKLEDSAMYFCASSATGDEAFFGQGTRLTVV.

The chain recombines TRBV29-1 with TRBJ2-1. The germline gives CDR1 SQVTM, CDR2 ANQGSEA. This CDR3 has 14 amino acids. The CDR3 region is CSVEDDSYHNEQFF.

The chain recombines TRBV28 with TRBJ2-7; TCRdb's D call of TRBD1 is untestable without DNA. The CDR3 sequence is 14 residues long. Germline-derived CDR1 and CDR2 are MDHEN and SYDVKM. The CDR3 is CASSLKGLLDEQYF. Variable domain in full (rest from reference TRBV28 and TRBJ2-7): DVKVTQSSRYLVKRTGEKVFLECVQDMDHENMFWYRQDPGLGLRLIYFSYDVKMKEKGDIPEGYSVSREKKERFSLILESASTNQTSMYLCASSLKGLLDEQYFGPGTRLTVT.

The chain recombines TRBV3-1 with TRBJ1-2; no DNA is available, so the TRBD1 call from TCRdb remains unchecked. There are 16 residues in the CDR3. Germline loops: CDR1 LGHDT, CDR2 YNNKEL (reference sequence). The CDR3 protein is CASSQVQPGGAYGYTF.

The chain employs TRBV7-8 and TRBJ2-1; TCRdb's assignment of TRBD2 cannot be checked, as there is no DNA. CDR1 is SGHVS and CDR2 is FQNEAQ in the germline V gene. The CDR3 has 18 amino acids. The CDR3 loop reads CASSNPSGSGGSGNEQFF.